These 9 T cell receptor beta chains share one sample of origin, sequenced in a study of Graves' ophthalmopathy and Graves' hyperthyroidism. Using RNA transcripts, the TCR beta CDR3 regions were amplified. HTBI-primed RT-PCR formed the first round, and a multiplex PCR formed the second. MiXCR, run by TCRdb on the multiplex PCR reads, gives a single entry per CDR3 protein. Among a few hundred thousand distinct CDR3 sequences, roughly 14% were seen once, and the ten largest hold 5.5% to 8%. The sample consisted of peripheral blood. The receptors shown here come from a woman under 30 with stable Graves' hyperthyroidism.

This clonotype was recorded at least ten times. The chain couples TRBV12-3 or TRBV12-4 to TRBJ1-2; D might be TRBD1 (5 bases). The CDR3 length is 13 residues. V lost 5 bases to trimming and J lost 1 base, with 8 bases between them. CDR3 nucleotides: TGTGCCAGCAGTCGACAGATTAACTATGGCTACACCTTC. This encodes CASSRQINYGYTF.

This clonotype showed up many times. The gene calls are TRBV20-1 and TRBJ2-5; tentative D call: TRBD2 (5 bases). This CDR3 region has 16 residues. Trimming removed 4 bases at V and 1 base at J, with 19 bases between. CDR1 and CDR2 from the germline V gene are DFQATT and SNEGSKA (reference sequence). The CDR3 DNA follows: TGCAGTGCTACGAACAACCGACTACCCCTCCAAGAGACCCAGTACTTC. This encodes CSATNNRLPLQETQYF.

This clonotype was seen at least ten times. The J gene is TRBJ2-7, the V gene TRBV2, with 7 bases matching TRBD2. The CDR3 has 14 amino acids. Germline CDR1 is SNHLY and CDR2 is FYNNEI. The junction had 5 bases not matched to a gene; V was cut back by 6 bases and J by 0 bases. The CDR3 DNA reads TGTGCCAGCAGCGGGGGGAGCATCTCCTACGAGCAGTACTTC. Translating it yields CASSGGSISYEQYF.

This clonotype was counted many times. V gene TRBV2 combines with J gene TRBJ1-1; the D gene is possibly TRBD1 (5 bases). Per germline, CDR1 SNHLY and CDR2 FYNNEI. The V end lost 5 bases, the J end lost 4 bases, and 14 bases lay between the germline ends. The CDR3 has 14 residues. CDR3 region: CASSPLRVGTEAFF. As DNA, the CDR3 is TGTGCCAGCAGTCCCCTCAGGGTGGGCACTGAAGCTTTCTTT. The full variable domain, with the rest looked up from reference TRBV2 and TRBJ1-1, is EPEVTQTPSHQVTQMGQEVILRCVPISNHLYFYWYRQILGQKVEFLVSFYNNEISEKSEIFDDQFSVERPDGSNFTLKIRSTKLEDSAMYFCASSPLRVGTEAFFGQGTRLTVV.

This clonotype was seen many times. DNA for the CDR3: TGTGCCACTCGGACAGCCACCAACACTGAAGCTTTCTTT. Translating it yields CATRTATNTEAFF. The chain carries TRBV24-1 and TRBJ1-1; TRBD1 might be the D (6 bases). Trimming removed 10 bases at V and 2 bases at J, with 13 bases between. CDR3 length equals 13 residues. Germline CDR1 reads KGHDR; CDR2 reads SFDVKD.

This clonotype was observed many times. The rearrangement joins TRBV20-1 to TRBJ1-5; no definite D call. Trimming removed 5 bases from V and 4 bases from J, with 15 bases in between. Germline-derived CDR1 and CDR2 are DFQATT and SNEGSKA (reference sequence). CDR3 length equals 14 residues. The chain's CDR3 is CSAPDPRPNQPQHF. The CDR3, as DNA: TGCAGTGCTCCCGACCCCAGGCCGAATCAGCCCCAGCATTTT.

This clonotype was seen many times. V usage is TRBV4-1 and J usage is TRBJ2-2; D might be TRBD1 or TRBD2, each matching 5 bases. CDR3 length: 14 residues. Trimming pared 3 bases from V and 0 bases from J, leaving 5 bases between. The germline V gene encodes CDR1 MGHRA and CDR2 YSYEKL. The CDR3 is CASSQGANTGELFF. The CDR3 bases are TGCGCCAGCAGCCAGGGGGCGAACACCGGGGAGCTGTTTTTT.

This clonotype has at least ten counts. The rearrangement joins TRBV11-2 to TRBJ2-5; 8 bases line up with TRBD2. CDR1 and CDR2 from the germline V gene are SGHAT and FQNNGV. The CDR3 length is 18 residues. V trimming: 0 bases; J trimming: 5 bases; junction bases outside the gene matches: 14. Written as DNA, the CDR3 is TGTGCCAGCAGCTTAGAGATACTAGCGGTCCGTCCCAGGGAGACCCAGTACTTC. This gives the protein CASSLEILAVRPRETQYF.

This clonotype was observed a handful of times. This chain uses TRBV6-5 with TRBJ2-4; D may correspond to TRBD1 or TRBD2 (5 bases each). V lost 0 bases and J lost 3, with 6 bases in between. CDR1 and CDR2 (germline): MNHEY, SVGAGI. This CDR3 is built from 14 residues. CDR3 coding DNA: TGTGCCAGCAGTTACTCGGGGGACAAAAACATTCAGTACTTC. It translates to CASSYSGDKNIQYF.